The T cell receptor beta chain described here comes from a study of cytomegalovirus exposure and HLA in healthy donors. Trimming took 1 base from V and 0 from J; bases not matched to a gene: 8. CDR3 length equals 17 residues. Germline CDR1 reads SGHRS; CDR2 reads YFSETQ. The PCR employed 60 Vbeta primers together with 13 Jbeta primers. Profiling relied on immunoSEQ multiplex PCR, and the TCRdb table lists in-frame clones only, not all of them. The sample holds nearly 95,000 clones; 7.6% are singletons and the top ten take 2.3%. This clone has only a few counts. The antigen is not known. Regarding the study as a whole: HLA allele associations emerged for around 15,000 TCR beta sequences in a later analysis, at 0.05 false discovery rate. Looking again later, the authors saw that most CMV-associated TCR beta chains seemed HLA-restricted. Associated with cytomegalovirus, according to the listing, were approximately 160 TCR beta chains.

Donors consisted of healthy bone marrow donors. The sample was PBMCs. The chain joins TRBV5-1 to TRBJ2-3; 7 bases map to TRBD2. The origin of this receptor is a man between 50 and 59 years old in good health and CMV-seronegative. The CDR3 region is CASSLMGRGTSTDTQYF. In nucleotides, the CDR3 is TGCGCCAGCAGCTTGATGGGGCGGGGGACTAGCACAGATACGCAGTATTTT.